The rows below give T cell receptor beta chains drawn from one sample of a study of OX40 agonist ivuxolimab in advanced cancers. Data came from immunoSEQ multiplex PCR; TCRdb stores just in-frame clones and leaves some out. The sample carries tens of thousands of clones, approximately 81% recorded once. The sample was CD4+ or CD8+ T cells sorted from blood, taken in a trial of the OX40 agonist ivuxolimab. Every receptor here comes from an adult with an advanced solid tumor such as melanoma, head and neck, liver or kidney cancer. The conserved cysteine and the conserved F or W are not part of the CDR3 here. The D gene is left open where the match is weak.

v_gene,d_gene,j_gene,CDR3aa
TRBV13,NA,TRBJ2-3,ASSLEQALTDTQY
TRBV6-6,NA,TRBJ2-7,ASSSRENYEQY
TRBV5-1,TRBD2,TRBJ2-3,ASSLVLAGGEDTQY
TRBV5-1,TRBD2,TRBJ2-7,ASSPFPGLAGVYEQY
TRBV28,TRBD2,TRBJ2-7,ASSPRTSGYEQY
TRBV5-1,TRBD2,TRBJ2-2,ASSLEPSGSRTGELF
TRBV11-3,NA,TRBJ2-3,ASSLGGGTDTQY
TRBV28,TRBD1,TRBJ2-3,ASSLWDGTGGTDTQY
TRBV1,NA,TRBJ2-7,TSSQEVRLTTKQY
TRBV11-2,NA,TRBJ2-7,ASRDGSSYEQY
TRBV30,NA,TRBJ2-2,AWSPEGGGYGTGELF
TRBV7-2,NA,TRBJ2-2,ASSPPGPEELF
TRBV27,NA,TRBJ2-2,ASSPRPPGVTGELF
TRBV27,NA,TRBJ2-7,ASSSYPDARVSYEQY
TRBV7-8,TRBD2,TRBJ2-7,ASHNRRESSYEQY
TRBV13,NA,TRBJ2-7,ASSSGDSGQY
TRBV5-4,NA,TRBJ1-2,ASSLVGKANYGYT
TRBV4-1,NA,TRBJ2-1,ASSQGGGVPREHEQF
TRBV2,TRBD1,TRBJ1-4,ASSALGQANEKLF
TRBV7-9,NA,TRBJ2-6,ASKEGQRNSGANVLT
TRBV4-1,NA,TRBJ2-3,ASSLFPKDSTDTQY
TRBV19,NA,TRBJ2-3,ASRPTEDTQY
TRBV6-1,TRBD2,TRBJ2-2,ASSGGTSGSLVTGELF
TRBV6-5,NA,TRBJ2-3,ASSYADTQY
TRBV25-1,NA,TRBJ1-5,ASSSSRAGWQPQH
TRBV6-5,NA,TRBJ1-1,ASSRGRNTEAF
TRBV19,NA,TRBJ1-1,ASNLRDTGTEAF
TRBV5-6,NA,TRBJ2-7,ASSLMGGTYEQY
TRBV15,TRBD2,TRBJ2-3,ATSRGGRLAKSSQY
TRBV6-5,TRBD1,TRBJ2-7,ASSRTGYEQY
TRBV28,NA,TRBJ2-7,ASSREFYEQY
TRBV15,TRBD1,TRBJ1-5,ATSSRDRGPYNQPQH
TRBV28,TRBD2,TRBJ2-7,AARGGMSEQY
TRBV10-3,NA,TRBJ2-5,AISGDGQETQY
TRBV10-3,TRBD2,TRBJ2-7,AISSGREDEQY
TRBV5-4,TRBD2,TRBJ2-7,AGQSGTATSEQY
TRBV5-8,TRBD2,TRBJ2-2,ASSLAKTSGHTGELF
TRBV5-3,TRBD1,TRBJ2-2,ARSLMLGPGGGELF
TRBV6-6,TRBD2,TRBJ2-7,ASLAEGSSYEQY
TRBV11-3,NA,TRBJ2-2,ASSLDEANTGELF
TRBV7-2,NA,TRBJ1-4,ASSFQGPGEKLF
TRBV25-1,NA,TRBJ2-3,ASSERRYSPDTQY
TRBV4-2,TRBD2,TRBJ2-1,ASSQVAGTSGSSYNEQF
TRBV9,TRBD2,TRBJ2-5,ASSVGSGREGQETQY
TRBV4-2,NA,TRBJ2-7,ASSRGGSSDEQY